What follows describes a single T cell receptor beta chain. This entry is derived from a study of OX40 agonist ivuxolimab in advanced cancers. Here immunoSEQ multiplex PCR was the method, and the copy in TCRdb shows in-frame clones only, minus some. The data hold 75,000 to 100,000 clones, with more than 85% observed a single time. CDR1 is MDHEN and CDR2 is SYDVKM in the germline V gene. The CDR3 sequence is 16 residues long. V lost 3 bases to trimming and J lost 0 bases, with 12 bases between them. This rearrangement joins TRBV28 to TRBJ1-3; D is uncertain. The sample here was CD4+ or CD8+ T cells sorted from blood, taken in a trial of the OX40 agonist ivuxolimab. The clonotype comes from an adult with an advanced solid tumor such as melanoma, head and neck, liver or kidney cancer. This CDR3 reads CASSLAGFTSGNTIYF. CDR3 coding DNA: TGTGCCAGCAGTTTGGCTGGGTTTACCTCTGGAAACACCATATATTTT. The full variable domain, its missing parts supplied by reference TRBV28 and TRBJ1-3, is DVKVTQSSRYLVKRTGEKVFLECVQDMDHENMFWYRQDPGLGLRLIYFSYDVKMKEKGDIPEGYSVSREKKERFSLILESASTNQTSMYLCASSLAGFTSGNTIYFGEGSWLTVV.